A selection of T cell receptor beta chains follows, all from one sample in a study of blood T cell repertoires in COVID-19. Method: immunoSEQ multiplex PCR; TCRdb's copy keeps in-frame clones and lacks some. The sample includes approximately 77,000 clones, around 86% of them seen just once. The sequenced sample consisted of peripheral blood. All receptors come from a man aged 25 to 40 with acute or convalescent COVID-19. The CDR3 runs from the conserved cysteine through the conserved F or W. A D gene is named only where the DNA matches it firmly. For some rows the clone size is stated as once, few or many, or as a class when expanded; others skip it.

V	size	J	D	DNA	CDR3
TRBV7-9	.	TRBJ1-1	.	TGTGCCAGCAGCCCCGACAGAGTCACTGAAGCTTTCTTT	CASSPDRVTEAFF
TRBV7-9	.	TRBJ2-7	.	TGTGCCAGCAGCCTTGGAGGGGCTAGCGACTACGAGCAGTACTTC	CASSLGGASDYEQYF
TRBV18	.	TRBJ1-5	.	TGTGCCAGCTCCCCCCCCGCGGAGAAGCCCCAGCATTTT	CASSPPAEKPQHF
TRBV27	.	TRBJ1-2	TRBD1	TGTGCCAGCAGTTACGACAGGGCCTATGGCTACACCTTC	CASSYDRAYGYTF
TRBV13	.	TRBJ2-1	TRBD1	TGTGCCAGCAGCTTAGGACAACAGGGGGACGATGAGCAGTTCTTC	CASSLGQQGDDEQFF
TRBV27	.	TRBJ2-1	TRBD2	TGTGCCAGCAGCCATGGTAGCGGGAGCTACAATGAGCAGTTCTTC	CASSHGSGSYNEQFF
TRBV30	.	TRBJ2-7	.	TGTGCCTGGAGTGTATATTTGGGGGCCGAGCAGTACTTC	CAWSVYLGAEQYF
TRBV11-2	.	TRBJ1-1	.	TGTGCCAGCAGCGCGCTCGCGGGAACAGGTCAAGCTTTCTTT	CASSALAGTGQAFF
TRBV11-2	.	TRBJ2-1	.	TGTGCCAGCAGCTCCGCAGGGCCCTACTCCTACAATGAGCAGTTCTTC	CASSSAGPYSYNEQFF
TRBV30	few	TRBJ1-3	.	TGTGCCGCCCGACAGAGCAGTTCTGGAAACACCATATATTTT	CAARQSSSGNTIYF